The text below deals with one TCR beta chain. TCRdb's table, derived via immunoSEQ multiplex PCR, lists solely in-frame clones and lacks some. In the table there are roughly 100,000 clones, approximately 88% of which are singletons. The source of the sample is a study of identifying expanded T cells in peripheral blood. V was cut by 4 bases and J by 0 bases, with 13 bases left in between. The CDR3 contains 17 residues. Germline V gene sequence: CDR1 MNHEY, CDR2 SMNVEV (reference sequence). The chain carries TRBV27 and TRBJ2-6; D is perhaps TRBD1 or TRBD2 (5 bases each). Input material: blood. The sequence came from a person aged 18-70 years in good health. This CDR3 is CASSSPGRSSGANVLTF. CDR3 bases: TGTGCCAGCAGTTCTCCGGGACGTTCCTCTGGGGCCAACGTCCTGACTTTC.